This entry lists 15 T cell receptor beta chains sequenced from one sample in a study of post-analysis software for immune sequencing data. Their antigens are not known. The study's findings and limits: Relative to controls, patients had about 5 TRBV segments at higher frequency, with TRBV5-6, TRBV5-1 and TRBV20-1 among these.

Unique molecular identifiers were present in the TCR beta cDNA libraries. One entry per CDR3 protein, called by TCRdb with MiXCR from the PCR reads. The profile covers approximately 160,000 distinct CDR3 sequences, with 25% to 35% appearing a single time and approximately 1.5% taken by the ten largest. Sequenced: blood. The receptors come from a girl aged 10 to 17 with multiple sclerosis.

The CDR3 sequence: CASSPSFRGYTF. The CDR3 region has the DNA TGTGCCAGCAGCCCGAGCTTCCGCGGCTACACCTTC. The chain employs TRBV5-5 and TRBJ1-2; no clear D gene. CDR1 and CDR2 (germline): SGHKS, YYEKEE (reference sequence). V lost 4 bases, J lost 8 bases, and 12 bases lay in between. CDR3 length: 12 amino acids.

With respect to this clonotype: Its ends do not fully match the called genes, so a read error is possible. The chain has TRBV11-2 and TRBJ2-6; possible D gene TRBD1, 6 bases. Germline lookup yields CDR1 SGHAT and CDR2 FQNNGV. The CDR3 has 19 residues. CDR3 sequence: CASSLDKRTVISGADVLTF. As DNA, the CDR3 is TGTGCCAGCAGCTTAGATAAAAGGACAGTGATCTCTGGGGCCGACGTCCTGACTTTC.

As concerns this clonotype: Since a much larger clone is just one base distant, this may be a read error. The genes are TRBV27 and TRBJ1-2, with TRBD1 as a possible D gene (5 bases). The CDR3 loop spans 14 amino acids. Trimming took off 0 bases at V and 6 bases at J, with 11 bases between the two ends. The V gene's germline CDR1 is MNHEY and CDR2 SMNVEV (reference sequence). The CDR3 region has the DNA TGTGCCAGCAGTTTATCATCAGGGCACCATGGCTACACCTTC. Its protein product is CASSLSSGHHGYTF.

As to this clonotype: A much larger clone lies a single base off, so this may be a read error. This chain connects TRBV10-1 to TRBJ2-5; perhaps D is TRBD1 or TRBD2 (6 bases each). The closer fit of TRBJ2-7 to the DNA end suggests the J call may be wrong. Germline CDR1 WNHNN, CDR2 SYGVQD (reference sequence). This CDR3 is 12 amino acids long. The CDR3 DNA reads TGCGCCAACGCAGGAGGGGGCTACGAGCAGTACTTC. It encodes CANAGGGYEQYF.

V and J are TRBV6-1 and TRBJ2-1, with 16 bases aligning to TRBD2. The CDR3 is made up of 18 amino acids. The germline gives CDR1 MNHNS, CDR2 SASEGT. Trimming cost V 6 bases and J 3 bases; bases outside gene matches: 8. The CDR3 is CASSGGLAGGPLYNEQFF. The DNA for the CDR3 is TGTGCCAGCAGCGGGGGACTAGCGGGAGGGCCTCTCTACAATGAGCAGTTCTTC.

This clonotype was seen only a few times. J is TRBJ1-2 and V is TRBV27; D possibly corresponds to TRBD1 (5 bases). CDR1 and CDR2 (germline): MNHEY, SMNVEV (reference sequence). The germline V and J ends were trimmed by 5 bases and 8 bases, with 24 bases remaining between them. CDR3 size: 16 residues. The CDR3 nucleotides read TGTGCCAGCAGTCTTCAACTGGGGCAGGGACTAGGAGGCTACACCTTC. Residues: CASSLQLGQGLGGYTF.

V gene TRBV7-9 combines with J gene TRBJ1-2, with D perhaps TRBD1 (5 bases). The CDR3 is 14 residues long. V was trimmed by 5 bases and J by 6 bases, leaving 16 bases between them. The germline V gene encodes CDR1 SEHNR and CDR2 FQNEAQ (reference sequence). CDR3 nucleotide sequence: TGTGCCAGCAGCCAAATGGGCAGGGAGGATGGCTACACCTTC. It codes for CASSQMGREDGYTF. Full variable domain (rest looked up from reference TRBV7-9 and TRBJ1-2): DTGVSQNPRHKITKRGQNVTFRCDPISEHNRLYWYRQTLGQGPEFLTYFQNEAQLEKSRLLSDRFSAERPKGSFSTLEIQRTEQGDSAMYLCASSQMGREDGYTFGSGTRLTVV.

The chain combines TRBV4-2 with TRBJ2-1; 7 bases are shared with TRBD2. This CDR3 region has 15 residues. V lost 4 bases and J lost 7; bases outside the gene matches: 10. Germline CDR1 reads LGHNA; CDR2 reads YNFKEQ. CDR3 in DNA: TGTGCCAGCAGCCTGGGGGGGAGCGTTGGAAATGAGCAGTTCTTC. Its protein is CASSLGGSVGNEQFF.

This clonotype was seen many times. The genes are TRBV10-3 and TRBJ2-1; 7 bases fit TRBD2. V gave up 1 base and J gave up 6 bases; unmatched junction bases: 6. Germline-derived CDR1 and CDR2 are ENHRY and SYGVKD. This CDR3 region has 15 residues. Here the CDR3 DNA reads TGTGCCATCAGTGAGTGGACTAGTCCAAGCAATGAGCAGTTCTTC. Translated: CAISEWTSPSNEQFF.

This clonotype has at least ten counts. V gene TRBV7-9 combines with J gene TRBJ1-2; D gene uncertain. V was shortened by 8 bases and J by 5 bases, with 12 bases between the two germline ends. Germline V CDR1 and CDR2: SEHNR, FQNEAQ (reference sequence). The CDR3 loop spans 12 amino acids. The chain's CDR3 is CASGLGGYGYTF. The CDR3 DNA follows: TGTGCCAGCGGATTAGGTGGATATGGCTACACCTTC.

This clonotype was seen ten or more times. The rearrangement joins TRBV5-1 to TRBJ2-5, with 7 bases identical to TRBD2. After removal of 4 bases from V and 5 bases from J, the junction contained 8 bases not matched to a gene. CDR1 SGHRS and CDR2 YFSETQ come from the germline V gene. The CDR3 is made up of 14 amino acids. The CDR3 DNA reads as TGCGCCAGCAGCCCCGGACTAGTAGGGGAGACCCAGTACTTC. Amino acids: CASSPGLVGETQYF.

This clonotype was recorded many times. The gene calls are TRBV10-3 and TRBJ2-3, with 8 nucleotides matching TRBD2. The trim removed 7 bases at V and 2 bases at J, leaving 11 bases unmatched. Germline CDR1 and CDR2: ENHRY and SYGVKD. This CDR3 contains 16 residues. Here the CDR3 DNA reads TGTGCCATCAACCCCGACGGGACTAGACCCACAGATACGCAGTATTTT. It encodes CAINPDGTRPTDTQYF.

The table lists this clonotype with many counts. The chain employs TRBV5-1 and TRBJ2-5, with D possibly matching TRBD1 (5 bases). CDR3 length: 14 residues. Germline lookup yields CDR1 SGHRS and CDR2 YFSETQ. V shed 6 bases and J shed 3 bases, with 15 bases lying between them. Written as DNA, the CDR3 is TGCGCCAGCAATACAGGTTGGGGAAAAGAGACCCAGTACTTC. This codes for CASNTGWGKETQYF.

In its sample, this clonotype was seen a few times. The rearrangement uses TRBV29-1 and TRBJ2-1, with D perhaps TRBD1 (5 bases). The J call is uncertain, as TRBJ2-7 better fits the DNA end. Germline CDR1 SQVTM, CDR2 ANQGSEA. The CDR3 is made up of 13 amino acids. For the CDR3, the DNA is TGCAGCGTTGCCAGGGTGGCCTACAATGAGCAGTACTTC. Its translation: CSVARVAYNEQYF.

On this clonotype: At one end, the junction sequence differs from germline, possibly due to a read error. The rearrangement joins TRBV5-5 to TRBJ2-5; 12 nucleotides align to TRBD1. Per the germline V gene, CDR1 is SGHKS and CDR2 is YYEKEE (reference sequence). The CDR3 is 15 residues long. The DNA for the CDR3 is TGTGCCAGCAGCGACGGGACAGGGGGCTTGGAGACCCTGTACTTC. Translating it yields CASSDGTGGLETLYF.